This T cell receptor (beta chain) was captured by sequencing in a study of T cells in Graves' hyperthyroidism and ophthalmopathy (dated by TCRdb to about 2019). In terms of the full investigation: Peripheral blood samples were taken at the time of initial diagnosis, prior to any treatment. A discovery cohort of approximately 100 patients, about 43 with Graves' ophthalmopathy and over 55 with stable Graves' hyperthyroidism, was used to find distinguishing TCR V-J signatures. Prospective prediction of ophthalmopathy was tested in an independent validation cohort consisting of fewer than 20 hyperthyroidism patients and around 16 patients who later progressed to ophthalmopathy. The 100 discovery patients were randomly divided into training and test sets at a 7:3 ratio. In addition, the study compared T-cell repertoires in thyroid tissue and in blood from a handful of Graves' hyperthyroidism patients. After sampling, hyperthyroidism patients received methimazole starting at 30 mg daily, and ophthalmopathy patients received high-dose intravenous methylprednisolone. TCR Vbeta CDR3 sequencing of approximately 140 peripheral blood samples (over 40 ophthalmopathy, over 70 hyperthyroidism and 17 progressor patients) is reported in the paper. General findings and caveats noted by the study authors: A model built on a 13 V-J signature distinguished ophthalmopathy from stable hyperthyroidism, reaching around 88% sensitivity and around 82% specificity in cross-validation and 80%/75% in testing. Sample size was not statistically predetermined, and investigators were not blinded to group allocation. In validation, the model predicted progression to ophthalmopathy a median of roughly 6.2 months before onset, with about 70% sensitivity and 72.22% specificity. Blood samples also contained most of the expanded thyroid clonotypes (frequency above 0.001), which suggests that blood repertoires may reflect thyroid immune responses.

Notes on this clonotype: Its antigen is currently not known. No much larger clone is present one base from it, and per-base qualities are unavailable.

Ophthalmopathy patients had moderately to severely active disease, Clinical Activity Score of at least 3, NOSPECS grade of at least 4, and duration under 3 months. The study excluded patients with uncontrolled infections, other autoimmune diseases, pregnancy or lactation. Diagnoses were established on the basis of clinical symptoms, serum thyroxine and TRAb, thyroid ultrasound, and orbital computed tomography. PBMCs were separated from 8 to 10 ml of fresh peripheral blood using Ficoll-Paque density gradient centrifugation. Total RNA was extracted with Trizol reagent, and quality was checked on an Agilent 2100 Bioanalyzer. The CDR3 goes from the cysteine to the phenylalanine over 11 residues. The only DNA kept is the CDR3, 33 bases in frame from the first base. For CDR1 and CDR2, the germline V gene lists MDHEN and SYDVKM. Amplification of TCR beta CDR3 regions was carried out from RNA transcripts. The TCR CDR3 was subjected to a first round of RT-PCR using the HTBI primer set and the Qiagen OneStep RT-PCR kit. A second multiplex PCR round built the libraries, followed by size selection and purification. Sequencing of the libraries was done on an Illumina HiSeq2000 using paired-end 100 bp reads. On the authors' methods: SOAPnuke was used to process the raw data, throwing out any read that contained adapters or uncalled bases, had a mean Phred below 15, or lacked an exact constant-primer or identifier match. COPE v1.2.5 was used to merge high-quality paired reads, and clonotypes were defined as unique nucleotide sequences. MiTCR v1.1 was used to align clonotypes to the IMGT TRBV, TRBD and TRBJ reference segments. Only V-J combinations with frequency above 0.0001, covering about 99% of repertoires, were analysed. The TCS score was defined as F50 (clonal expansion) divided by E x V (chaos), with BLOSUM62-based TCRdist calculated between CDR3 peptides within each V-J. Welch's t-statistics and random forest reduced around 510 V-J features to around 14, which were used in a naive Bayes classifier (R e1071). TCRdb applied fastp at Q25 and MiXCR to the public reads, then kept only in-frame beta chains. Rows with a matching CDR3 protein are joined into one entry that keeps the most common DNA and genes. TCRdb, not the authors, supplied the V and J calls. A total of approximately 400,000 distinct CDR3 sequences appear in this sample, 11% to 15% of them only once. Of the sample, 28% falls within the top ten clones.

Sequencing used blood. This receptor was taken from a man aged 50-60 years with Graves' ophthalmopathy. This chain is built from TRBV28 and TRBJ1-2; a confident D gene designation cannot be given. The DNA sequence is given as TGTGGGGTGGCGCAAAACTATGGCTACACCTTC. It encodes CGVAQNYGYTF.